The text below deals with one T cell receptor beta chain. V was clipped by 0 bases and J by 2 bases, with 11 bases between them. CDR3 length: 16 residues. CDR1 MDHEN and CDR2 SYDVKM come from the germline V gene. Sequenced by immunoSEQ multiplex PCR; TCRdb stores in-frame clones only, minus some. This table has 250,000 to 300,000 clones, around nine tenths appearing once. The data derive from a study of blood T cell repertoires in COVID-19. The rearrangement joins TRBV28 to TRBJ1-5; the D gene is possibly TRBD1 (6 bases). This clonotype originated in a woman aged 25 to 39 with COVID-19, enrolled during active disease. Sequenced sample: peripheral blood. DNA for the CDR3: TGTGCCAGCAGTTTATGGGAGGGGGGGGGCAATCAGCCCCAGCATTTT. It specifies CASSLWEGGGNQPQHF.